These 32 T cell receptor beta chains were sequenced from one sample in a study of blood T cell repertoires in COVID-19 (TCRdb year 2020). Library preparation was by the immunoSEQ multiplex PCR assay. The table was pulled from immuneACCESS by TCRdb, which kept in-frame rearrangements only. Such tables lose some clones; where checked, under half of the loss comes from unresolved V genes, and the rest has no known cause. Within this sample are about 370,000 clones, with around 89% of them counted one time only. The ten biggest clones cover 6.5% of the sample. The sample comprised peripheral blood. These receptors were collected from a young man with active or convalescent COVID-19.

CDR3 nucleotide sequence: TGCGCCAGCAGCCCGGACAGACCGAACACCGGGGAGCTGTTTTTT. This translates into CASSPDRPNTGELFF. The chain is built from TRBV5-1 and TRBJ2-2; D may be TRBD1 (6 bases). V lost 4 bases, J lost 0 bases, and 10 bases lay in between. Germline CDR1 and CDR2: SGHRS and YFSETQ. This CDR3 is 15 amino acids long.

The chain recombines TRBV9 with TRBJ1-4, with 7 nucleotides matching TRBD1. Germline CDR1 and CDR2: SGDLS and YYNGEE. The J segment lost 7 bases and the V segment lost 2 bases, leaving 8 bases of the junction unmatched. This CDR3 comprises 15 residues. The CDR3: CASSVRQGGGEKLFF. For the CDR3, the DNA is TGTGCCAGCAGCGTCAGACAGGGAGGCGGTGAAAAACTGTTTTTT.

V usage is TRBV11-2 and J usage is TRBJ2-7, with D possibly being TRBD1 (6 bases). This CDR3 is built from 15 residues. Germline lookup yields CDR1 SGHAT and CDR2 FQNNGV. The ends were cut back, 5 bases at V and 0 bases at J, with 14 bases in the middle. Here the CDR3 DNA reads TGTGCCAGCAGCCCCACGGACAGCCCCTCCTACGAGCAGTACTTC. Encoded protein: CASSPTDSPSYEQYF.

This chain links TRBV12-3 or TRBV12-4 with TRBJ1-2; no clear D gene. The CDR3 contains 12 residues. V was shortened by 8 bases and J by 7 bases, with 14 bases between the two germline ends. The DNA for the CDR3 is TGTGCCAGCGGTCCGGACTCCAGTGGCTACACCTTC. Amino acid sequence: CASGPDSSGYTF.

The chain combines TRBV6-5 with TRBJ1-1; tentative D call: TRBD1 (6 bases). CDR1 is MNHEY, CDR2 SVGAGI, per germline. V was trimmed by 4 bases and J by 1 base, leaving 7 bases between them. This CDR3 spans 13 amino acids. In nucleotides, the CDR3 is TGTGCCAGCAGTTGGACAGAGAACACTGAAGCTTTCTTT. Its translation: CASSWTENTEAFF.

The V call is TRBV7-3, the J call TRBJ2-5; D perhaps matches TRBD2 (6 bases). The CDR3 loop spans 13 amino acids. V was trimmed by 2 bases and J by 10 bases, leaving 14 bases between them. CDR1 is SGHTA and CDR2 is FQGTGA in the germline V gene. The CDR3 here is CASSLFLEGIQYF. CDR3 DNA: TGTGCCAGCAGCTTATTCCTGGAGGGGATCCAGTACTTC.

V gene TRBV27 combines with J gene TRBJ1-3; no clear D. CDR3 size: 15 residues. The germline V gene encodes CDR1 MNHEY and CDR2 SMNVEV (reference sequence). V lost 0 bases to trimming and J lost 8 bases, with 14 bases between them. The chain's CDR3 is CASSLSGLSWDTIYF. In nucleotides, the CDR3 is TGTGCCAGCAGTTTATCTGGACTATCCTGGGACACCATATATTTT.

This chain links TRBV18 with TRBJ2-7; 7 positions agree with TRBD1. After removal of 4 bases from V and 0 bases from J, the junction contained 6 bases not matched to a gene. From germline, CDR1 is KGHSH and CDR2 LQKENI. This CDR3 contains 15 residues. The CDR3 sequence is CASSLGTASSYEQYF. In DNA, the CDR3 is TGTGCCAGCTCACTGGGGACAGCGAGCTCCTACGAGCAGTACTTC.

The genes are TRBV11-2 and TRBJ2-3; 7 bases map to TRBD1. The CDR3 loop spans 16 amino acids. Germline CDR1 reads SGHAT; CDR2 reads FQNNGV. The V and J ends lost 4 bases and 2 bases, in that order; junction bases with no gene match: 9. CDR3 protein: CASSYREQGYTDTQYF. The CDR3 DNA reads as TGTGCCAGCAGCTACCGGGAACAGGGGTACACAGATACGCAGTATTTT.

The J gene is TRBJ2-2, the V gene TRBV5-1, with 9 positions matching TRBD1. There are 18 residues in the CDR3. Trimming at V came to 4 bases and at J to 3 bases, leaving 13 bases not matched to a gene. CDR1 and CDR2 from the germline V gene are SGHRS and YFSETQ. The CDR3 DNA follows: TGCGCCAGCAGCCCCATTATAACCGGGACAGGGTACACCGGGGAGCTGTTTTTT. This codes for CASSPIITGTGYTGELFF. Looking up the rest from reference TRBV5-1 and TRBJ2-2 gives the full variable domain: KAGVTQTPRYLIKTRGQQVTLSCSPISGHRSVSWYQQTPGQGLQFLFEYFSETQRNKGNFPGRFSGRQFSNSRSEMNVSTLELGDSALYLCASSPIITGTGYTGELFFGEGSRLTVL.

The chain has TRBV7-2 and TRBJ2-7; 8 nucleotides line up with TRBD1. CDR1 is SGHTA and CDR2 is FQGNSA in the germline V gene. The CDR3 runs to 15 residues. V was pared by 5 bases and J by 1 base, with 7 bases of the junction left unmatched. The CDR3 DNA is TGTGCCAGCAGCCCACGGGACAGGCAGTCCTACGAGCAGTACTTC. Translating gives CASSPRDRQSYEQYF.

CDR3 nucleotides: TGTGCCAGCCTAAAACCGGGACAGTTTAACAATGAGCAGTTCTTC. It codes for CASLKPGQFNNEQFF. V gene TRBV28 combines with J gene TRBJ2-1, with 7 nucleotides matching TRBD1. The germline V gene has CDR1 MDHEN and CDR2 SYDVKM. The junction had 12 bases not matched to a gene; V was cut back by 8 bases and J by 5 bases. This CDR3 is 15 amino acids long.

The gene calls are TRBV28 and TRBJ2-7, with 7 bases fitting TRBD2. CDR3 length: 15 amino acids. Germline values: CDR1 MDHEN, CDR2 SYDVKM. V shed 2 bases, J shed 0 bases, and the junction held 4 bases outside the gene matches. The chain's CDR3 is CASSLTASGSYEQYF. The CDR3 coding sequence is TGTGCCAGCAGTTTAACGGCTAGCGGCTCCTACGAGCAGTACTTC.

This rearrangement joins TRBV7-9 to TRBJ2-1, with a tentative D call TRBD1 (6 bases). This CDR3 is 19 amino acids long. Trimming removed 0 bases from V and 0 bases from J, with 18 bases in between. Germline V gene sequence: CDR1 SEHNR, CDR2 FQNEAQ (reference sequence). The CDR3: CASSLAGTLFGSSYNEQFF. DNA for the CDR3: TGTGCCAGCAGCTTAGCCGGGACACTCTTTGGGAGCTCCTACAATGAGCAGTTCTTC.

CDR3 loop: CASSLDVNRVFGYTF. CDR3 nucleotide sequence: TGTGCCAGCAGCTTAGATGTAAACAGGGTCTTTGGCTACACCTTC. The rearrangement uses TRBV7-2 and TRBJ1-2, with D possibly TRBD1 on 6 matching bases. The V and J ends lost 1 base and 7 bases respectively, with 16 bases between them. The length of the CDR3 is 15 residues. Germline CDR1 and CDR2: SGHTA and FQGNSA.

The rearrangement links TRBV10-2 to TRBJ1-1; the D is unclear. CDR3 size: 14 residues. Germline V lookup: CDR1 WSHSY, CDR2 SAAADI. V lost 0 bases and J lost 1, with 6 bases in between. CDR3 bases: TGCGCCAGCAGTGAGTCCGCCGGGAACACTGAAGCTTTCTTT. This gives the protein CASSESAGNTEAFF.

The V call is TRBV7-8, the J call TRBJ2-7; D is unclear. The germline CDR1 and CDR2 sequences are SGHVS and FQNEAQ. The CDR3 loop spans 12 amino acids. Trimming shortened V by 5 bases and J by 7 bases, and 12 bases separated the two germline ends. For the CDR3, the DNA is TGTGCCAGCAGCAAGCGCGACGGGGAGCAGTACTTC. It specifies CASSKRDGEQYF.

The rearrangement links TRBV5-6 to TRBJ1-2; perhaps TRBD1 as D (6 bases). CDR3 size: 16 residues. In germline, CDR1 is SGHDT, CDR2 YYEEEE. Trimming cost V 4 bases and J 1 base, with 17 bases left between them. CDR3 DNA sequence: TGTGCCAGCAGCGCTAACAGGAACAGGGATAACTATGGCTACACCTTC. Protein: CASSANRNRDNYGYTF. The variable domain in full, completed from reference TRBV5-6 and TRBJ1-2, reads DAGVTQSPTHLIKTRGQQVTLRCSPKSGHDTVSWYQQALGQGPQFIFQYYEEEERQRGNFPDRFSGHQFPNYSSELNVNALLLGDSALYLCASSANRNRDNYGYTFGSGTRLTVV.

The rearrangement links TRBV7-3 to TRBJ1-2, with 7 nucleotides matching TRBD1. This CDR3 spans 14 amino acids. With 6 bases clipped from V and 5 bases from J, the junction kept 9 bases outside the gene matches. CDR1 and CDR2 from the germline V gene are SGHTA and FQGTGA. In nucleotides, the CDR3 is TGTGCCAGCAGTGATACAGGGGCTTGGTATGGCTACACCTTC. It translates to CASSDTGAWYGYTF.

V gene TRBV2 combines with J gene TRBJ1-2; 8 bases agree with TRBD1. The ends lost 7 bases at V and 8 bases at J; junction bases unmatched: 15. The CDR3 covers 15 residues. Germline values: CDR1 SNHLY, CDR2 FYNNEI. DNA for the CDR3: TGTGCCAGCATTAGACCTGGGACAGGAGGAAGGGGCTACACCTTC. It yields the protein CASIRPGTGGRGYTF.

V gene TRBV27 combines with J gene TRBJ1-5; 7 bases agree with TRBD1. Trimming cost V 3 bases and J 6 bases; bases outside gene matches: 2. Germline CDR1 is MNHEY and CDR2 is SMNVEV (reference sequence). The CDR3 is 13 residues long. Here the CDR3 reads CASSLAGGQPQHF. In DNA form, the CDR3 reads TGTGCCAGCAGTTTGGCAGGGGGTCAGCCCCAGCATTTT.

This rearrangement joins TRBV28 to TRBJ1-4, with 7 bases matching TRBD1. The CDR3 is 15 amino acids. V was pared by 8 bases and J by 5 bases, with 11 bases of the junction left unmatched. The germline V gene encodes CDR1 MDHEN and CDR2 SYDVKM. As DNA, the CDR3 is TGTGCCAGCGACACGCTCGCGGACAGGAATGAAAAACTGTTTTTT. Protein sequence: CASDTLADRNEKLFF. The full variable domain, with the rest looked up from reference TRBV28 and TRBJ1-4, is DVKVTQSSRYLVKRTGEKVFLECVQDMDHENMFWYRQDPGLGLRLIYFSYDVKMKEKGDIPEGYSVSREKKERFSLILESASTNQTSMYLCASDTLADRNEKLFFGSGTQLSVL.

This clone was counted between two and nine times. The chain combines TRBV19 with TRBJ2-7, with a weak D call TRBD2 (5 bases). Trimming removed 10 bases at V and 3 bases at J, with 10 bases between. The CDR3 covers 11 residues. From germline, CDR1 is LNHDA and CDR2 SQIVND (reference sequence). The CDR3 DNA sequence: TGTGCCACCGGGAACCTCTACGAGCAGTACTTC. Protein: CATGNLYEQYF.

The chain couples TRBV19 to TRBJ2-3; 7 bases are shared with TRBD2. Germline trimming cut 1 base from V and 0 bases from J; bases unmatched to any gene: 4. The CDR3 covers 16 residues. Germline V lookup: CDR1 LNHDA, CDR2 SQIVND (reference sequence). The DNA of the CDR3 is TGTGCCAGTAGTATAGCCGGTAGCGGGAGCACAGATACGCAGTATTTT. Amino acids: CASSIAGSGSTDTQYF.

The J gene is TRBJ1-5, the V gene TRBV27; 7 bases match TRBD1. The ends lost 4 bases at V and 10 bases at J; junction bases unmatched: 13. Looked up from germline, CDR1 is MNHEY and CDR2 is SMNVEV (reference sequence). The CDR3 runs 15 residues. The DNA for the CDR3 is TGTGCCAGCAGTTCCACCGGGACAGCGACCTTACCCCAGCATTTT. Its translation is CASSSTGTATLPQHF.

The CDR3 nucleotides read TGTGCCAGCAGTTACCTGGGACAGGGGGCCGGTTCACCCCTCCACTTT. This sequence encodes CASSYLGQGAGSPLHF. The chain links TRBV6-5 to TRBJ1-6; 12 bases fit TRBD1. Germline lookup yields CDR1 MNHEY and CDR2 SVGAGI. J gave up 9 bases and V 2 bases, and 5 bases lay outside the gene matches. This CDR3 has 16 amino acids.

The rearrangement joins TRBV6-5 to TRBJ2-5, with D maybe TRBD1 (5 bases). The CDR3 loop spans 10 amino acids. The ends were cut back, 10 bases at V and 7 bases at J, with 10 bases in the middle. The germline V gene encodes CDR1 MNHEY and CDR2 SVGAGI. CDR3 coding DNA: TGTGCCACCAAAAGGGGGACCCAGTACTTC. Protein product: CATKRGTQYF.

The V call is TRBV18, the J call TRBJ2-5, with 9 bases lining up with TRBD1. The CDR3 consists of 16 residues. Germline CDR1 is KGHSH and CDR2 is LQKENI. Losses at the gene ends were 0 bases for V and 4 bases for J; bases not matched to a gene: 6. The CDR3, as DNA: TGTGCCAGCTCACCACCGGCGGGACAGGGTTTAGAGACCCAGTACTTC. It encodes CASSPPAGQGLETQYF.

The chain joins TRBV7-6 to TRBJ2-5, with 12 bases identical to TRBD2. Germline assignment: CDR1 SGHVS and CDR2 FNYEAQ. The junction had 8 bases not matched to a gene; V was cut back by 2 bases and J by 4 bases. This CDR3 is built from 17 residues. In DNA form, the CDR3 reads TGTGCCAGCAGCTTATTGGCTAGCGGGAGGGCCGCAGAGACCCAGTACTTC. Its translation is CASSLLASGRAAETQYF.

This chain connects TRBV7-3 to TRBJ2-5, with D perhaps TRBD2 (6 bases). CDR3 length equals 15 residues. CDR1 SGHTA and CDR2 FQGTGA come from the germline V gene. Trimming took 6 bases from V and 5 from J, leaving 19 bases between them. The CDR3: CASSLGVGSGETQYF. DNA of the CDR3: TGTGCCAGCAGTTTGGGCGTCGGGAGTGGGGAGACCCAGTACTTC.

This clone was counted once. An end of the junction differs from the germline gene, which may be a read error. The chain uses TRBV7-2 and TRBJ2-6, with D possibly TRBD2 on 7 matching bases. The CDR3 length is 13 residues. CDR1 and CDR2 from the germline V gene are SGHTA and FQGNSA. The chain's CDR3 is CASSSGGANVLTF. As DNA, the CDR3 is TGTGCCAGCAGCTCTGGGGGGGCCAACGTGCTGACTTTC.

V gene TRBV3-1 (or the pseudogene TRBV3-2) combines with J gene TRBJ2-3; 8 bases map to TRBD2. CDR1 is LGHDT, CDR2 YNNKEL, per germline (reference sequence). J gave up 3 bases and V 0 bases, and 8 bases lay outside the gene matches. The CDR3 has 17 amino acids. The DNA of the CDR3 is TGTGCCAGCAGCCAAGATCGCGGTAGCGGGGTTACAGATACGCAGTATTTT. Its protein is CASSQDRGSGVTDTQYF.